Here is one T cell receptor beta chain with its context. Samples came from patients with localized non-small cell lung adenocarcinoma. A single record per CDR3 protein comes from TCRdb applying MiXCR to the PCR reads. The sample comprises 6,500 to 8,500 distinct CDR3 sequences, 56% of which are singletons, and about a quarter rests with the top ten. Germline V gene lookup returns CDR1 MNHEY and CDR2 SVGEGT. The CDR3 has 15 amino acids. The J segment lost 0 bases and the V segment lost 6 bases, leaving 2 bases of the junction unmatched. The sample comes from a study of CD4 and CD8 cells across lung adenocarcinoma regions.

The receptor's source is a female donor with lung adenocarcinoma. The CD4 and CD8 labels of this study may be unreliable. This sequence joins TRBV6-2 or TRBV6-3 and TRBJ2-1; 10 nucleotides match TRBD2. The source material was CD4+ T cells from the center of a lung tumor. CDR3 region: CASRTSGNSYNEQFF. As DNA, the CDR3 is TGTGCCAGCAGAACTAGCGGGAACTCCTACAATGAGCAGTTCTTC.